This passage covers 15 T cell receptor beta chains from one sample sequenced in a study of CD8 T cells in Susac syndrome. An amount of RNA that ranged from 0.5 to 1 ug was reverse transcribed with random hexamers. TCRdb reprocessed the immunoSEQ multiplex PCR reads via MiXCR and lists one record per CDR3 protein. The sample holds 160,000 or so distinct CDR3 sequences, around 95% seen once. Sequencing was performed on CD4+ T cells from PBMCs. These receptors were taken from a human donor in good health.

The rearrangement links TRBV20-1 to TRBJ1-1; D unclear. Trimming cost V 6 bases and J 4 bases, with 12 bases left between them. The CDR3 is 12 amino acids. Germline V gene data show CDR1 as DFQATT and CDR2 as SNEGSKA (reference sequence). The CDR3 nucleotides read TGCAGTGCAGGGAAGCGAAGCACTGAAGCTTTCTTT. It is translated as CSAGKRSTEAFF.

The chain links TRBV12-3 or TRBV12-4 to TRBJ2-2; D is unresolved. The CDR3 spans 12 residues. Trimming shortened V by 5 bases and J by 5 bases, and 6 bases separated the two germline ends. CDR3 residues: CASSHETGELFF. In DNA, the CDR3 is TGTGCCAGCAGTCACGAGACCGGGGAGCTGTTTTTT.

V usage is TRBV3-1 and J usage is TRBJ2-3, with no clear D. Germline V CDR1 and CDR2: LGHDT, YNNKEL (reference sequence). The CDR3 totals 16 residues. V lost 4 bases and J lost 0, with 14 bases in between. The CDR3 spells CASSLLGSSSTDTQYF. The CDR3 DNA reads as TGTGCCAGCAGCCTTTTAGGGTCCTCTAGCACAGATACGCAGTATTTT.

The chain is built from TRBV6-1 and TRBJ1-3; D call uncertain. The length of the CDR3 is 15 residues. Trimming took off 3 bases at V and 0 bases at J, with 9 bases between the two ends. The germline CDR1 and CDR2 sequences are MNHNS and SASEGT. As DNA, the CDR3 is TGTGCCAGCAGTGAGAGAGTGCACTCTGGAAACACCATATATTTT. It yields the protein CASSERVHSGNTIYF.

The chain joins TRBV27 to TRBJ1-5; D unresolved. Looked up from germline, CDR1 is MNHEY and CDR2 is SMNVEV (reference sequence). The germline V and J ends were trimmed by 4 bases and 0 bases, with 7 bases remaining between them. The CDR3 covers 14 residues. The CDR3 DNA sequence: TGTGCCAGCAGTTGGCAGTATAGCAATCAGCCCCAGCATTTT. It encodes CASSWQYSNQPQHF.

The chain employs TRBV19 and TRBJ1-2; D call uncertain. Trimming pared 4 bases from V and 0 bases from J, leaving 9 bases between. The CDR3 extends over 14 amino acids. Germline V gene sequence: CDR1 LNHDA, CDR2 SQIVND (reference sequence). The CDR3 sequence: CASSTPESNYGYTF. In DNA form, the CDR3 reads TGTGCCAGTAGTACGCCGGAGTCTAACTATGGCTACACCTTC.

The V and J genes are TRBV7-9 and TRBJ1-1, with D perhaps TRBD1 (6 bases). The V end was cut by 8 bases, the J end by 0 bases, with 13 bases between. Per germline, CDR1 SEHNR and CDR2 FQNEAQ (reference sequence). CDR3 length: 14 amino acids. The CDR3, as DNA: TGTGCCAGCTCAGGAGGGGGAATGAACACTGAAGCTTTCTTT. Translating it yields CASSGGGMNTEAFF.

The rearrangement joins TRBV4-1 to TRBJ2-1, with 13 bases fitting TRBD2. This CDR3 is built from 19 residues. V was pared by 2 bases and J by 8 bases, with 15 bases of the junction left unmatched. The germline V gene encodes CDR1 MGHRA and CDR2 YSYEKL. CDR3 DNA sequence: TGCGCCAGCAGCCAATCAAGACTAGCGGGGGGCCCAGGCGTCGATGAGCAGTTCTTC. This codes for CASSQSRLAGGPGVDEQFF.

This clonotype was found once. The chain carries TRBV2 and TRBJ2-5, with 14 bases aligning to TRBD2. J gave up 2 bases and V 8 bases, and 4 bases lay outside the gene matches. CDR3 length: 15 amino acids. Germline V gene lookup returns CDR1 SNHLY and CDR2 FYNNEI. CDR3 residues: CASAGLAGVQETQYF. The CDR3 bases are TGTGCCAGCGCGGGACTAGCGGGGGTACAAGAGACCCAGTACTTC.

V is TRBV3-1 and J is TRBJ1-6; the match to TRBD1 covers 8 bases. Germline CDR1 reads LGHDT; CDR2 reads YNNKEL (reference sequence). The CDR3 loop spans 15 amino acids. J was trimmed by 9 bases and V by 4 bases; bases with no gene match: 8. CDR3 residues: CASSPQGARGSPLHF. The CDR3 DNA follows: TGTGCCAGCAGCCCTCAGGGGGCGCGGGGTTCACCCCTCCACTTT.

This clonotype was observed once. This chain joins TRBV3-1 and TRBJ2-2; D is unclear. V lost 10 bases, J lost 1 base, and 10 bases lay in between. The CDR3 covers 13 residues. Per the germline V gene, CDR1 is LGHDT and CDR2 is YNNKEL (reference sequence). The CDR3 region is CATRAQNTGELFF. CDR3 nucleotides: TGTGCCACTCGGGCCCAGAACACCGGGGAGCTGTTTTTT.

The J gene is TRBJ2-7, the V gene TRBV20-1; TRBD2 agrees at 10 bases. After removal of 3 bases from V and 0 bases from J, the junction contained 11 bases not matched to a gene. This CDR3 is 17 amino acids long. Germline V lookup: CDR1 DFQATT, CDR2 SNEGSKA (reference sequence). The CDR3 nucleotides read TGCAGTGCTAGGTCCTTGAGTAGCGGGGGGACCTCCTACGAGCAGTACTTC. It codes for CSARSLSSGGTSYEQYF.

V usage is TRBV28 and J usage is TRBJ1-2; D might be TRBD1 (5 bases). The CDR3 runs to 14 residues. Per germline, CDR1 MDHEN and CDR2 SYDVKM. The germline V and J ends were trimmed by 8 bases and 2 bases, with 15 bases remaining between them. This CDR3 reads CASSGTLRNYGYTF. CDR3 nucleotide sequence: TGTGCCAGCTCTGGGACGCTGCGGAACTATGGCTACACCTTC.

The V and J genes are TRBV6-5 and TRBJ2-5; no clear D. CDR1 MNHEY and CDR2 SVGAGI come from the germline V gene. The V gene lost 3 bases and the J gene lost 5 bases, with 16 bases spanning the gap. This CDR3 contains 15 residues. The CDR3 region has the DNA TGTGCCAGCAGTTATCCGGAACAGCTAGTCGAGACCCAGTACTTC. This sequence encodes CASSYPEQLVETQYF.

The chain uses TRBV20-1 and TRBJ1-2; D is ambiguous. The CDR3 extends over 13 amino acids. Germline values: CDR1 DFQATT, CDR2 SNEGSKA (reference sequence). Trimming removed 0 bases at V and 8 bases at J, with 13 bases between. The CDR3: CSARDTSGSGYTF. CDR3 DNA sequence: TGCAGTGCTAGAGATACCAGCGGGAGCGGCTACACCTTC.